This entry lists 8 T cell receptor beta chains sequenced from one sample in a study of ipilimumab plus nivolumab after autologous stem cell transplantation. Data came from immunoSEQ multiplex PCR; TCRdb stores just in-frame clones and leaves some out. The sample lists fewer than 95,000 clones, about 83% occurring once. The sequenced sample was PBMCs, obtained in a trial of ipilimumab plus nivolumab as post-transplant consolidation. The receptors were gathered from a male donor with diffuse large B-cell lymphoma.

This chain joins TRBV7-2 and TRBJ2-7; 9 bases agree with TRBD1. V shed 5 bases, J shed 7 bases, and the junction held 12 bases outside the gene matches. Germline V gene data show CDR1 as SGHTA and CDR2 as FQGNSA. The CDR3 runs to 15 residues. As DNA, the CDR3 is TGTGCCAGCAGCACCAGACAGGGGGGCGGTCGGGAGCAGTACTTC. Translated, it gives CASSTRQGGGREQYF.

V usage is TRBV11-2 and J usage is TRBJ2-7, with TRBD1 identical over 10 bases. The CDR3 sequence is 15 residues long. Trimming cost V 4 bases and J 3 bases; bases outside gene matches: 6. The V gene's germline CDR1 is SGHAT and CDR2 FQNNGV. The chain's CDR3 is CASSSPGQGVYEQYF. CDR3 bases: TGTGCCAGCAGCTCACCCGGACAGGGGGTCTACGAGCAGTACTTC. Together with reference TRBV11-2 and TRBJ2-7, the CDR3 gives the full variable domain: EAGVAQSPRYKIIEKRQSVAFWCNPISGHATLYWYQQILGQGPKLLIQFQNNGVVDDSQLPKDRFSAERLKGVDSTLKIQPAKLEDSAVYLCASSSPGQGVYEQYFGPGTRLTVT.

V usage is TRBV6-1 and J usage is TRBJ2-7; 9 nucleotides agree with TRBD2. Germline lookup yields CDR1 MNHNS and CDR2 SASEGT. This CDR3 comprises 14 residues. The V and J ends lost 8 bases and 6 bases, in that order; junction bases with no gene match: 11. Here the CDR3 DNA reads TGTGCCAGCGTTGCGGGGGGGCGTACCTTCGAGCAGTACTTC. Translating it yields CASVAGGRTFEQYF.

This clone was found once. The rearrangement joins TRBV13 to TRBJ2-7, with 11 bases that match TRBD2. V shed 5 bases, J shed 2 bases, and the junction held 11 bases outside the gene matches. CDR1 and CDR2 (germline): PRHDT, FYEKMQ (reference sequence). The CDR3 totals 17 residues. The CDR3 loop reads CASSPTSGGLPAYEQYF. In nucleotides, the CDR3 is TGTGCCAGCAGCCCTACTAGCGGGGGACTTCCCGCCTACGAGCAGTACTTC. The variable domain in full, completed from reference TRBV13 and TRBJ2-7, reads AAGVIQSPRHLIKEKRETATLKCYPIPRHDTVYWYQQGPGQDPQFLISFYEKMQSDKGSIPDRFSAQQFSDYHSELNMSSLELGDSALYFCASSPTSGGLPAYEQYFGPGTRLTVT.

The chain employs TRBV6-5 and TRBJ2-1; D is uncertain. This CDR3 contains 16 residues. V lost 2 bases to trimming and J lost 0 bases, with 11 bases between them. Germline V lookup: CDR1 MNHEY, CDR2 SVGAGI. CDR3 in amino acids: CASSYDSRRSYNEQFF. CDR3 in DNA: TGTGCCAGCAGTTACGATAGCCGTCGCTCCTACAATGAGCAGTTCTTC.

The chain joins TRBV19 to TRBJ2-2, with 12 bases that match TRBD1. This CDR3 is built from 16 residues. J gave up 4 bases and V 4 bases, and 4 bases lay outside the gene matches. Per the germline V gene, CDR1 is LNHDA and CDR2 is SQIVND (reference sequence). The CDR3 reads CASSRGQGAGTGELFF. CDR3 nucleotides: TGTGCCAGTAGTAGGGGACAGGGGGCGGGCACCGGGGAGCTGTTTTTT.

The V call is TRBV11-2, the J call TRBJ1-1; D remains ambiguous. Per the germline V gene, CDR1 is SGHAT and CDR2 is FQNNGV. CDR3 length: 16 residues. The germline V and J ends were trimmed by 6 bases and 2 bases, with 19 bases remaining between them. The CDR3 nucleotides read TGTGCCAGCAGTCTCACCCGATCGGGTCGAAACACTGAAGCTTTCTTT. This encodes CASSLTRSGRNTEAFF.

This rearrangement joins TRBV5-5 to TRBJ1-4; 7 bases are shared with TRBD1. The CDR3 sequence is 14 residues long. V was pared by 4 bases and J by 7 bases, with 7 bases of the junction left unmatched. Germline CDR1 is SGHKS and CDR2 is YYEKEE (reference sequence). CDR3 amino acids: CASSLDRDTEKLFF. In nucleotides, the CDR3 is TGTGCCAGCAGCCTAGACAGGGATACTGAAAAACTGTTTTTT.